These T cell receptor beta chains were read from a single sample in a study of cytomegalovirus exposure and HLA in healthy donors. Method: immunoSEQ multiplex PCR; TCRdb's copy keeps in-frame clones and lacks some. The table includes approximately 87,000 clones, around 81% detected once. Sequencing was carried out using PBMCs. Receptor source: a woman between 65 and 79 years old in good health and CMV-seropositive. Both conserved end residues are part of each CDR3. A D gene is named only where the DNA matches it firmly. Part of the rows lack a size; the others show once, few, many or a class for expanded clones.

v_call: TRBV5-1; j_call: TRBJ2-5; d_call: TRBD2; clone_size: .; cdr3_aa: CASSLGLAGAETQYF; cdr3_nt: TGCGCCAGCAGCTTAGGGCTAGCGGGAGCGGAGACCCAGTACTTC
v_call: TRBV15; j_call: TRBJ2-7; d_call: .; clone_size: .; cdr3_aa: CATSKGSESSYEQYF; cdr3_nt: TGTGCCACCAGCAAAGGAAGCGAAAGCTCCTACGAGCAGTACTTC
v_call: TRBV5-1; j_call: TRBJ2-1; d_call: .; clone_size: .; cdr3_aa: CASGPSGPYNEQFF; cdr3_nt: TGCGCCAGCGGTCCAAGCGGGCCCTACAATGAGCAGTTCTTC
v_call: TRBV14; j_call: TRBJ2-7; d_call: .; clone_size: .; cdr3_aa: CASSPFGGLDYEQYF; cdr3_nt: TGTGCCAGCAGCCCGTTTGGGGGACTCGATTACGAGCAGTACTTC
v_call: TRBV10-3; j_call: TRBJ2-1; d_call: .; clone_size: .; cdr3_aa: CAISEYSGSSPFSYNEQFF; cdr3_nt: TGTGCCATCAGTGAGTACAGCGGTAGCTCCCCTTTCTCCTACAATGAGCAGTTCTTC
v_call: TRBV6-6; j_call: TRBJ1-1; d_call: .; clone_size: .; cdr3_aa: CASSYGDRSNTEAFF; cdr3_nt: TGTGCCAGCAGTTACGGAGACAGGTCGAACACTGAAGCTTTCTTT
v_call: TRBV30; j_call: TRBJ2-7; d_call: TRBD1; clone_size: .; cdr3_aa: CAWDRDRHSYEQYF; cdr3_nt: TGTGCCTGGGACCGGGACAGGCACTCCTACGAGCAGTACTTC
v_call: TRBV6-5; j_call: TRBJ2-7; d_call: .; clone_size: .; cdr3_aa: CASSPGLSTADEQYF; cdr3_nt: TGTGCCAGCAGCCCGGGACTCTCTACGGCCGACGAGCAGTACTTC
v_call: TRBV7-9; j_call: TRBJ2-7; d_call: TRBD1; clone_size: .; cdr3_aa: CSSSRQGSWLYF; cdr3_nt: TGTTCCAGCAGCCGACAGGGCTCATGGCTGTACTTC
v_call: TRBV5-1; j_call: TRBJ2-1; d_call: TRBD1; clone_size: .; cdr3_aa: CASSLGTAAEQFF; cdr3_nt: TGCGCCAGCAGCCTCGGGACAGCCGCTGAGCAGTTCTTC
v_call: TRBV7-9; j_call: TRBJ1-1; d_call: TRBD1; clone_size: .; cdr3_aa: CASSSGQGAAAFF; cdr3_nt: TGTGCCAGCAGCTCCGGACAGGGCGCGGCAGCTTTCTTT
v_call: TRBV11-3; j_call: TRBJ1-1; d_call: .; clone_size: .; cdr3_aa: CAFPVGAPNTEAFF; cdr3_nt: TGTGCCTTCCCCGTAGGGGCGCCGAACACTGAAGCTTTCTTT
v_call: TRBV5-4; j_call: TRBJ2-3; d_call: .; clone_size: .; cdr3_aa: CASRTGRTDTQYF; cdr3_nt: TGTGCCAGCAGGACAGGCCGCACAGATACGCAGTATTTT
v_call: TRBV30; j_call: TRBJ1-1; d_call: .; clone_size: .; cdr3_aa: CAWSVGQYEAFF; cdr3_nt: TGTGCCTGGAGTGTAGGACAGTATGAAGCTTTCTTT
v_call: TRBV7-9; j_call: TRBJ1-2; d_call: .; clone_size: few; cdr3_aa: CASSPRGLPDGYTF; cdr3_nt: TGTGCCAGCAGCCCTCGGGGTCTGCCTGATGGCTACACCTTC
v_call: TRBV19; j_call: TRBJ2-5; d_call: .; clone_size: .; cdr3_aa: CASSIDIPGASGLGAQYF; cdr3_nt: TGTGCCAGTAGTATAGACATCCCGGGGGCTAGCGGATTAGGGGCCCAGTACTTC
v_call: TRBV6-6; j_call: TRBJ2-7; d_call: TRBD1; clone_size: few; cdr3_aa: CASRRTGESLTYEQYF; cdr3_nt: TGTGCCAGCCGAAGGACAGGGGAATCTCTTACCTACGAGCAGTACTTC
v_call: TRBV2; j_call: TRBJ1-1; d_call: .; clone_size: few; cdr3_aa: CASSWGHWDTEAFF; cdr3_nt: TGTGCCAGCAGTTGGGGACATTGGGACACTGAAGCTTTCTTT
v_call: TRBV5-8; j_call: TRBJ1-5; d_call: TRBD1; clone_size: .; cdr3_aa: CASSRQGAEPQHF; cdr3_nt: TGTGCCAGCAGCCGACAGGGGGCTGAGCCCCAGCATTTT
v_call: TRBV7-6; j_call: TRBJ2-7; d_call: .; clone_size: once; cdr3_aa: CASSLAPVVGLAREQYF; cdr3_nt: TGTGCCAGCAGCTTAGCGCCTGTTGTGGGTCTAGCCCGCGAGCAGTACTTC
v_call: TRBV18; j_call: TRBJ1-2; d_call: .; clone_size: once; cdr3_aa: CASSPRGGDGYTF; cdr3_nt: TGTGCCAGCTCACCAAGGGGAGGAGATGGCTACACCTTC
v_call: TRBV28; j_call: TRBJ1-1; d_call: .; clone_size: .; cdr3_aa: CASSLFKTVFNEAFF; cdr3_nt: TGTGCCAGCAGTTTATTTAAGACAGTTTTTAATGAAGCTTTCTTT
v_call: TRBV5-1; j_call: TRBJ1-3; d_call: .; clone_size: .; cdr3_aa: CASSPDISYSGNTIYF; cdr3_nt: TGCGCCAGCAGCCCGGACATTTCTTACTCTGGAAACACCATATATTTT
v_call: TRBV4-3; j_call: TRBJ2-1; d_call: .; clone_size: few; cdr3_aa: CASSQDPTTLGEQFF; cdr3_nt: TGCGCCAGCAGCCAAGATCCGACTACTCTTGGTGAGCAGTTCTTC
v_call: TRBV19; j_call: TRBJ1-2; d_call: TRBD1; clone_size: .; cdr3_aa: CASSTQTGDFNGYTF; cdr3_nt: TGTGCCAGTAGTACCCAGACAGGGGACTTTAATGGCTACACCTTC
v_call: TRBV6-4; j_call: TRBJ1-2; d_call: TRBD1; clone_size: once; cdr3_aa: CASSPTGFYGYTF; cdr3_nt: TGTGCCAGCAGTCCGACAGGGTTCTATGGCTACACCTTC
v_call: TRBV7-9; j_call: TRBJ2-1; d_call: .; clone_size: .; cdr3_aa: CASSLARVRSYNEQFF; cdr3_nt: TGTGCCAGCAGCTTAGCTCGGGTACGCTCCTACAATGAGCAGTTCTTC
v_call: TRBV2; j_call: TRBJ2-2; d_call: .; clone_size: .; cdr3_aa: CASKLTNTGELFF; cdr3_nt: TGTGCCAGCAAACTAACCAACACCGGGGAGCTGTTTTTT
v_call: TRBV11-3; j_call: TRBJ2-7; d_call: .; clone_size: .; cdr3_aa: CASSLDPSRGDEQYF; cdr3_nt: TGTGCCAGCAGCTTAGACCCGTCCAGGGGGGACGAGCAGTACTTC
v_call: TRBV9; j_call: TRBJ2-7; d_call: TRBD1; clone_size: .; cdr3_aa: CASSVLDHTWTGTTYEQYF; cdr3_nt: TGTGCCAGCAGCGTCCTGGACCATACATGGACAGGGACCACCTACGAGCAGTACTTC
v_call: TRBV9; j_call: TRBJ2-2; d_call: TRBD2; clone_size: .; cdr3_aa: CASSVGLAGALGDTGELFF; cdr3_nt: TGTGCCAGCAGCGTGGGACTAGCGGGAGCCCTGGGGGACACCGGGGAGCTGTTTTTT
v_call: TRBV6-5; j_call: TRBJ1-1; d_call: .; clone_size: .; cdr3_aa: CASSYQGLNTEAFF; cdr3_nt: TGTGCCAGCAGTTACCAGGGCTTAAACACTGAAGCTTTCTTT
v_call: TRBV29-1; j_call: TRBJ2-5; d_call: .; clone_size: .; cdr3_aa: CSVASSAVRGETQYF; cdr3_nt: TGCAGCGTTGCTTCCTCTGCGGTCAGGGGAGAGACCCAGTACTTC
v_call: TRBV7-9; j_call: TRBJ2-3; d_call: .; clone_size: .; cdr3_aa: CASSLGAGFTDTQYF; cdr3_nt: TGTGCCAGCAGCTTAGGGGCAGGTTTCACAGATACGCAGTATTTT
v_call: TRBV7-2; j_call: TRBJ2-1; d_call: .; clone_size: .; cdr3_aa: CASREASLDEQFF; cdr3_nt: TGTGCCAGCAGGGAGGCTAGTCTCGATGAGCAGTTCTTC
v_call: TRBV28; j_call: TRBJ1-5; d_call: TRBD1; clone_size: .; cdr3_aa: CASSLWPPGQGIYGNQPQHF; cdr3_nt: TGTGCCAGCAGTTTATGGCCCCCGGGACAGGGGATTTATGGCAATCAGCCCCAGCATTTT
v_call: TRBV10-3; j_call: TRBJ2-7; d_call: .; clone_size: once; cdr3_aa: CAISTEGASSYEQYF; cdr3_nt: TGTGCCATCAGTACGGAGGGGGCGAGCTCCTACGAGCAGTACTTC
v_call: TRBV9; j_call: TRBJ2-2; d_call: TRBD2; clone_size: .; cdr3_aa: CASSVRTSDTGELFF; cdr3_nt: TGTGCCAGCAGCGTGCGGACTAGCGACACCGGGGAGCTGTTTTTT
v_call: TRBV7-2; j_call: TRBJ1-2; d_call: .; clone_size: few; cdr3_aa: CASSLKGRASGYTF; cdr3_nt: TGTGCCAGCAGCCTCAAGGGCAGGGCGTCTGGCTACACCTTC
v_call: TRBV18; j_call: TRBJ2-3; d_call: TRBD2; clone_size: .; cdr3_aa: CASSPAGGGTDTQYF; cdr3_nt: TGTGCCAGCTCACCAGCGGGAGGTGGCACAGATACGCAGTATTTT